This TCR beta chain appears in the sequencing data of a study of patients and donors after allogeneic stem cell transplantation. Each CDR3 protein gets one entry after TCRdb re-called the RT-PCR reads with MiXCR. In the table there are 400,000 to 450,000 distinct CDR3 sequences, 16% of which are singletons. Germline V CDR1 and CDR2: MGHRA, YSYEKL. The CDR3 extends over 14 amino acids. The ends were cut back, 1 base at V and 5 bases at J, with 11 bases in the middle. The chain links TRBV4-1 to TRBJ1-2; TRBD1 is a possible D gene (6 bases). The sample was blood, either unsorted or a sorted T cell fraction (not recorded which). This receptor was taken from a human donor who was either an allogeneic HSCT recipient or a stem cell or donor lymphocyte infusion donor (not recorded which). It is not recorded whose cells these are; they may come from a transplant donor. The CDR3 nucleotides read TGCGCCAGCAGCCAAGTATGGACAGCGTATGGCTACACCTTC. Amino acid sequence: CASSQVWTAYGYTF.